The rows below give T cell receptor beta chains drawn from one sample of a study of blood T cell repertoires in COVID-19. The repertoire was sequenced with immunoSEQ multiplex PCR; TCRdb's copy has only in-frame clones and lacks some. The table records approximately 220,000 clones, around 90% of them present only once. The sample was PBMCs or T cells enriched from blood (not recorded which). The receptor set was obtained from a young man who had recovered from COVID-19. CDR3s include the opening cysteine and the closing phenylalanine or tryptophan. Fields, in order: clone size, V gene, D gene, J gene, CDR3 protein, CDR3 DNA. The D gene is left open where the match is weak. Size values are once, few and many counts, or a class for expanded clones, and some rows have none.

clone_size: NA
v_call: TRBV25-1
d_call: TRBD2
j_call: TRBJ2-1
cdr3_aa: CASSTSGGGNEQFF
cdr3_nt: TGTGCCAGCAGTACTAGCGGGGGAGGGAATGAGCAGTTCTTC

clone_size: NA
v_call: TRBV6-5
d_call: NA
j_call: TRBJ1-5
cdr3_aa: CASRPAGNQPQHF
cdr3_nt: TGTGCCAGCAGGCCCGCAGGGAATCAGCCCCAGCATTTT

clone_size: NA
v_call: TRBV27
d_call: NA
j_call: TRBJ2-1
cdr3_aa: CASSRTATYNEQFF
cdr3_nt: TGTGCCAGCAGTAGGACTGCCACTTACAATGAGCAGTTCTTC

clone_size: NA
v_call: TRBV5-4
d_call: NA
j_call: TRBJ2-5
cdr3_aa: CASSLVRGGETQYF
cdr3_nt: TGTGCCAGCAGCTTGGTCAGGGGCGGCGAGACCCAGTACTTC

clone_size: NA
v_call: TRBV7-9
d_call: TRBD2
j_call: TRBJ2-3
cdr3_aa: CASSPDRLAGGPDTQYF
cdr3_nt: TGTGCCAGCAGCCCTGATCGACTCGCGGGAGGGCCAGATACGCAGTATTTT

clone_size: NA
v_call: TRBV28
d_call: NA
j_call: TRBJ1-1
cdr3_aa: CASSFSYTEAFF
cdr3_nt: TGTGCCAGCAGTTTTTCGTACACTGAAGCTTTCTTT

clone_size: NA
v_call: TRBV7-9
d_call: NA
j_call: TRBJ2-2
cdr3_aa: CASSLFGFVPSNTGELFF
cdr3_nt: TGTGCCAGCAGCTTATTCGGTTTCGTTCCATCCAACACCGGGGAGCTGTTTTTT

clone_size: NA
v_call: TRBV28
d_call: NA
j_call: TRBJ1-5
cdr3_aa: CASSRDHYSNQPQHF
cdr3_nt: TGTGCCAGCAGTCGAGATCACTATAGCAATCAGCCCCAGCATTTT

clone_size: NA
v_call: TRBV6-2/TRBV6-3
d_call: TRBD1
j_call: TRBJ1-3
cdr3_aa: CASSYSAGTASGNTIYF
cdr3_nt: TGTGCCAGCAGTTACTCTGCCGGGACAGCCTCTGGAAACACCATATATTTT

clone_size: NA
v_call: TRBV28
d_call: NA
j_call: TRBJ2-1
cdr3_aa: CASNPRGSYNEQFF
cdr3_nt: TGTGCCAGCAACCCTAGGGGGTCCTACAATGAGCAGTTCTTC

clone_size: once
v_call: TRBV6-5
d_call: TRBD1
j_call: TRBJ2-7
cdr3_aa: CASIRTGGPYEQYF
cdr3_nt: TGTGCCAGCATTCGGACAGGGGGTCCCTACGAGCAGTACTTC

clone_size: NA
v_call: TRBV4-3
d_call: TRBD1
j_call: TRBJ1-6
cdr3_aa: CASSQDGTGGSSPLHF
cdr3_nt: TGCGCCAGCAGCCAAGACGGGACAGGGGGCAGTTCACCCCTCCACTTT

clone_size: NA
v_call: TRBV28
d_call: NA
j_call: TRBJ1-1
cdr3_aa: CASSPTGKGGTEAFF
cdr3_nt: TGTGCCAGCAGTCCCACGGGGAAAGGGGGCACTGAAGCTTTCTTT

clone_size: NA
v_call: TRBV7-2
d_call: NA
j_call: TRBJ1-2
cdr3_aa: CASSPQGGGDYGYTF
cdr3_nt: TGTGCCAGCAGCCCCCAAGGGGGGGGTGACTATGGCTACACCTTC

clone_size: NA
v_call: TRBV19
d_call: TRBD2
j_call: TRBJ2-4
cdr3_aa: CASRQTGTSGLTKNIQYF
cdr3_nt: TGTGCCAGTAGGCAAACCGGGACTAGCGGCCTAACCAAAAACATTCAGTACTTC

clone_size: NA
v_call: TRBV10-3
d_call: TRBD2
j_call: TRBJ2-1
cdr3_aa: CAISLTSGRAYDEQFF
cdr3_nt: TGTGCCATCAGTCTGACTAGCGGGAGGGCCTACGATGAGCAGTTCTTC